One sample yielded the 27 T cell receptor beta chains listed below, sequenced in a study of T cell changes during pregnancy in multiple sclerosis. Data came from immunoSEQ multiplex PCR; TCRdb stores just in-frame clones and leaves some out. Among tens of thousands of clones, just under 90% were seen once, and the ten largest hold 0.85% to 0.95%. This specimen was peripheral blood, taken in the first trimester of pregnancy. The receptors here all came from a female donor in good health, enrolled as a control in a pregnancy study.

Written as DNA, the CDR3 is TGTGCCAGCAGCCCCAGGGGAGGGGGGCGAGAGCAGTTCTTC. This codes for CASSPRGGGREQFF. The rearrangement links TRBV7-6 to TRBJ2-1; a possible D gene is TRBD2 (7 bases). CDR1 is SGHVS, CDR2 FNYEAQ, per germline. This CDR3 comprises 14 residues. Between the trimmed V and J ends, which lost 5 bases and 10 bases, there was a span of 18 bases.

This rearrangement joins TRBV4-3 to TRBJ2-5, with D tentatively TRBD2 (5 bases). Per the germline V gene, CDR1 is LGHNA and CDR2 is YSLEER. This CDR3 contains 15 residues. V was pared by 2 bases and J by 7 bases, with 17 bases between. The CDR3 region is CASSQNQRGGLTQYF. The CDR3 DNA reads TGCGCCAGCAGCCAAAACCAACGGGGTGGATTGACCCAGTACTTC.

The V and J genes are TRBV4-1 and TRBJ1-2; 8 nucleotides match TRBD1. Germline V lookup: CDR1 MGHRA, CDR2 YSYEKL. Trimming at V came to 1 base and at J to 8 bases, leaving 6 bases not matched to a gene. The CDR3 covers 14 residues. The CDR3 reads CASSQGTGTSGYTF. The CDR3 DNA is TGCGCCAGCAGCCAAGGGACAGGGACTAGCGGCTACACCTTC.

The rearrangement uses TRBV6-5 and TRBJ2-3; D is unclear. This CDR3 comprises 14 residues. The V gene lost 3 bases and the J gene lost 6 bases, with 13 bases spanning the gap. In germline, CDR1 is MNHEY, CDR2 SVGAGI. CDR3 coding DNA: TGTGCCAGCAGTTATCACCCTAGTAGCGATACGCAGTATTTT. This gives the protein CASSYHPSSDTQYF.

This chain joins TRBV5-1 and TRBJ2-7; TRBD1 aligns across 8 bases. The CDR3 is 14 residues long. Germline trimming cut 1 base from V and 3 bases from J; bases unmatched to any gene: 3. In germline, CDR1 is SGHRS, CDR2 YFSETQ. The CDR3 DNA sequence: TGCGCCAGCAGCTTGCAGGGGGCGGACTACGAGCAGTACTTC. Translation gives CASSLQGADYEQYF.

The chain employs TRBV2 and TRBJ1-3; D is undetermined. The V gene's germline CDR1 is SNHLY and CDR2 FYNNEI. This CDR3 is built from 15 residues. The ends were cut back, 0 bases at V and 4 bases at J, with 10 bases in the middle. The CDR3, as DNA: TGTGCCAGCAGTGAAGCTAAAACGGGAGGAAACACCATATATTTT. Translation: CASSEAKTGGNTIYF. Full variable domain (missing parts from reference TRBV2 and TRBJ1-3): EPEVTQTPSHQVTQMGQEVILRCVPISNHLYFYWYRQILGQKVEFLVSFYNNEISEKSEIFDDQFSVERPDGSNFTLKIRSTKLEDSAMYFCASSEAKTGGNTIYFGEGSWLTVV.

A single count supports this clone. The V gene is TRBV7-2, the J gene TRBJ2-4, with D hard to call. CDR3 length: 13 residues. V gave up 4 bases and J gave up 9 bases, with 13 bases separating them. Germline values: CDR1 SGHTA, CDR2 FQGNSA. The CDR3 nucleotides read TGTGCCAGCAGCTACGCGGCGGATGGCATTCAGTACTTC. Protein sequence: CASSYAADGIQYF.

This rearrangement joins TRBV7-2 to TRBJ2-2; D perhaps matches TRBD1 (5 bases). The germline V gene encodes CDR1 SGHTA and CDR2 FQGNSA. Trimming cost V 2 bases and J 0 bases, with 10 bases left between them. The CDR3 length is 16 residues. For the CDR3, the DNA is TGTGCCAGCAGCTTACAGGGCCCAACGAACACCGGGGAGCTGTTTTTT. Translating gives CASSLQGPTNTGELFF.

This chain links TRBV7-9 with TRBJ2-2, with D possibly matching TRBD2 (7 bases). V lost 7 bases and J 2 bases, leaving 17 bases between the germline ends. The CDR3 spans 16 residues. Germline V CDR1 and CDR2: SEHNR, FQNEAQ (reference sequence). CDR3 amino acids: CASIVGGGPNTGELFF. The CDR3 coding sequence is TGTGCCAGCATAGTCGGCGGGGGCCCAAACACCGGGGAGCTGTTTTTT.

This chain joins TRBV9 and TRBJ2-2, with D unresolved. This CDR3 contains 16 residues. V was pared by 0 bases and J by 4 bases, with 13 bases between. Germline V gene data show CDR1 as SGDLS and CDR2 as YYNGEE. The CDR3 DNA follows: TGTGCCAGCAGCGTAGAAACCCCCCGGTCCACCGGGGAGCTGTTTTTT. It encodes CASSVETPRSTGELFF.

The chain joins TRBV2 to TRBJ1-2; 8 positions match TRBD1. The junction had 7 bases not matched to a gene; V was cut back by 6 bases and J by 7 bases. The CDR3 has 13 amino acids. Germline-derived CDR1 and CDR2 are SNHLY and FYNNEI. In nucleotides, the CDR3 is TGTGCCAGCAGGAGAGACAGGGGTGGTGGCTACACCTTC. Residues: CASRRDRGGGYTF.

This chain connects TRBV4-3 to TRBJ2-1, with TRBD2 matching over 11 bases. V dropped 1 base and J dropped 4; count of bases not matched to a gene: 6. The CDR3 spans 17 residues. Per germline, CDR1 LGHNA and CDR2 YSLEER. CDR3 sequence (DNA): TGCGCCAGCAGCCAAGGTGCGGGACTAGCGGAGTACAATGAGCAGTTCTTC. It encodes CASSQGAGLAEYNEQFF.

This clone was seen only once. The chain carries TRBV7-2 and TRBJ1-2; D unresolved. The germline gives CDR1 SGHTA, CDR2 FQGNSA. V was clipped by 4 bases and J by 4 bases, with 4 bases between them. This CDR3 region has 11 residues. The CDR3 protein is CASSSLYGYTF. Written as DNA, the CDR3 is TGTGCCAGCAGCTCCCTCTATGGCTACACCTTC.

V is TRBV9 and J is TRBJ1-2; TRBD1 matches at 10 bases. CDR3 size: 15 residues. Germline CDR1 SGDLS, CDR2 YYNGEE. V was pared by 0 bases and J by 2 bases, with 1 base of the junction left unmatched. This CDR3 reads CASSVEGQGNYGYTF. The DNA for the CDR3 is TGTGCCAGCAGCGTAGAGGGACAGGGGAACTATGGCTACACCTTC.

This clone showed up just once. The DNA of the CDR3 is TGCGCCAGCAGCCCCTGGGGACGCGGGGTCAATCAGCCCCAGCATTTT. As protein: CASSPWGRGVNQPQHF. The chain combines TRBV4-1 with TRBJ1-5, with D perhaps TRBD1 (5 bases). Germline V gene data show CDR1 as MGHRA and CDR2 as YSYEKL. The germline V and J ends were trimmed by 4 bases and 3 bases, with 16 bases remaining between them. The CDR3 totals 16 residues.

The chain couples TRBV5-6 to TRBJ1-5; TRBD1 might be the D (6 bases). The germline V gene encodes CDR1 SGHDT and CDR2 YYEEEE. Between the trimmed V and J ends, which lost 0 bases and 7 bases, there was a span of 14 bases. This CDR3 has 15 amino acids. The CDR3 nucleotides read TGTGCCAGCAGCTTGGCCGGCAGGGGCGGACAGCCCCAGCATTTT. Its translation is CASSLAGRGGQPQHF.

The chain has TRBV6-1 and TRBJ1-1, with 9 positions matching TRBD1. The CDR3 is 18 amino acids. CDR1 and CDR2 from the germline V gene are MNHNS and SASEGT. The V gene end was trimmed by 4 bases and the J gene end by 0 bases; junction bases not matched to a gene: 12. Written as DNA, the CDR3 is TGTGCCAGCAGTGCCTCGACAGGGGGGTTCGGTGTGAACACTGAAGCTTTCTTT. This encodes CASSASTGGFGVNTEAFF.

CDR3 in amino acids: CASSVGGGQAYNEQFF. For the CDR3, the DNA is TGTGCCAGCAGTGTAGGAGGTGGACAGGCCTACAATGAGCAGTTCTTC. The chain recombines TRBV6-4 with TRBJ2-1, with TRBD1 matching over 7 bases. Per the germline V gene, CDR1 is MRHNA and CDR2 is SNTAGT. V was clipped by 4 bases and J by 2 bases; unmatched bases: 8. The CDR3 loop spans 16 amino acids.

V usage is TRBV5-1 and J usage is TRBJ1-1; a possible D gene is TRBD1 (6 bases). CDR3 length equals 14 residues. Germline lookup yields CDR1 SGHRS and CDR2 YFSETQ. Trimming took off 5 bases at V and 2 bases at J, with 13 bases between the two ends. CDR3 loop: CASSATGSNTEAFF. The CDR3 DNA sequence: TGCGCCAGCAGTGCCACAGGGTCAAACACTGAAGCTTTCTTT.

The gene calls are TRBV7-9 and TRBJ1-5, with D unresolved. CDR1 is SEHNR and CDR2 is FQNEAQ in the germline V gene (reference sequence). The CDR3 sequence is 17 residues long. V lost 5 bases to trimming and J lost 3 bases, with 20 bases between them. Here the CDR3 reads CASSPVRGSVDNQPQHF. DNA of the CDR3: TGTGCCAGCAGCCCCGTTCGGGGAAGCGTTGACAATCAGCCCCAGCATTTT. Filled out from reference TRBV7-9 and TRBJ1-5, the complete variable domain reads DTGVSQNPRHKITKRGQNVTFRCDPISEHNRLYWYRQTLGQGPEFLTYFQNEAQLEKSRLLSDRFSAERPKGSFSTLEIQRTEQGDSAMYLCASSPVRGSVDNQPQHFGDGTRLSIL.

The chain recombines TRBV9 with TRBJ1-2; D is undetermined. V lost 0 bases and J lost 4, with 10 bases in between. The CDR3 sequence is 14 residues long. Germline V gene lookup returns CDR1 SGDLS and CDR2 YYNGEE. CDR3 DNA sequence: TGTGCCAGCAGCGTAGCGGGATCGGCCTATGGCTACACCTTC. Translated: CASSVAGSAYGYTF.

The chain joins TRBV6-5 to TRBJ1-2; 10 bases are shared with TRBD1. The CDR3 sequence is 15 residues long. The germline CDR1 and CDR2 sequences are MNHEY and SVGAGI. V lost 0 bases, J lost 4 bases, and 2 bases stayed unmatched. The CDR3 reads CASSYSRTGGYGYTF. CDR3 DNA sequence: TGTGCCAGCAGTTACTCGAGGACAGGGGGCTATGGCTACACCTTC.

The chain links TRBV6-5 to TRBJ2-1; no reliable D call. This CDR3 comprises 13 residues. Germline CDR1 reads MNHEY; CDR2 reads SVGAGI. The V end lost 6 bases, the J end lost 12 bases, and 18 bases lay between the germline ends. Here the CDR3 reads CASSTPSTLRQFF. The CDR3 nucleotides read TGTGCCAGCAGCACTCCGAGCACCTTACGGCAGTTCTTC.

The V and J genes are TRBV30 and TRBJ2-1; 11 bases fit TRBD1. Germline V gene sequence: CDR1 GTSNPN, CDR2 SVGIG (reference sequence). V was clipped by 5 bases and J by 6 bases; unmatched bases: 9. This CDR3 is built from 15 residues. The CDR3 DNA reads TGTGCCTGGGAGGACAGGGGGCATATGGGCAATGAGCAGTTCTTC. As protein: CAWEDRGHMGNEQFF.

This sequence joins TRBV6-5 and TRBJ2-3, with a weak D call TRBD1 (6 bases). V shed 4 bases and J shed 2 bases, with 7 bases lying between them. The CDR3 is 13 residues long. CDR1 MNHEY and CDR2 SVGAGI come from the germline V gene. The CDR3 region is CASSLGATDTQYF. The CDR3 DNA is TGTGCCAGCAGTTTGGGGGCCACAGATACGCAGTATTTT.

This chain links TRBV18 with TRBJ2-5; D is undetermined. The germline CDR1 and CDR2 sequences are KGHSH and LQKENI. Trimming shortened V by 6 bases and J by 5 bases, and 7 bases separated the two germline ends. The CDR3 is 11 amino acids. CDR3 bases: TGTGCCAGCTCCCACGAGGAGACCCAGTACTTC. This encodes CASSHEETQYF.

The V and J genes are TRBV4-2 and TRBJ1-4, with 8 bases lining up with TRBD1. CDR1 LGHNA and CDR2 YNFKEQ come from the germline V gene. V gave up 2 bases and J gave up 6 bases; unmatched junction bases: 5. The length of the CDR3 is 15 residues. CDR3 sequence: CASSQFSTGDEKLFF. CDR3 DNA sequence: TGTGCCAGCAGCCAATTTTCGACAGGGGATGAAAAACTGTTTTTT.